These 15 T cell receptor beta chains were all obtained from the same sample, sequenced in a study of T cells in Graves' hyperthyroidism and ophthalmopathy. The source material, RNA transcripts, was used to amplify TCR beta CDR3 regions. Initially, a first-round RT-PCR of the TCR CDR3 employed the HTBI primer set. One entry per CDR3 protein, called by TCRdb with MiXCR from the multiplex PCR reads. The sample records about 280,000 distinct CDR3 sequences, less than 30% being singletons. The specimen was blood. These receptors were collected from a man between 35 and 55 years old with Graves' hyperthyroidism that later progressed to Graves' ophthalmopathy.

The table lists this clonotype with many counts. The J gene is TRBJ2-7, the V gene TRBV7-6; D is undetermined. With 2 bases removed from V and 2 bases from J, the gap between germline ends came to 10 bases. From germline, CDR1 is SGHVS and CDR2 FNYEAQ. The CDR3 runs 14 residues. The CDR3 region is CASSLSPGTYEQYF. The CDR3 nucleotides read TGTGCCAGCAGCTTATCCCCAGGAACCTACGAGCAGTACTTC.

This clonotype appeared a few times. The chain has TRBV20-1 and TRBJ2-5; no definite D call. CDR1 and CDR2 (germline): DFQATT, SNEGSKA (reference sequence). The CDR3 sequence is 10 residues long. The CDR3 nucleotides are TGCACCTGGGGCCAAGAGACCCAGTACTTC. Translating gives CTWGQETQYF.

The gene calls are TRBV6-1 and TRBJ1-1; D is uncertain. V lost 5 bases to trimming and J lost 5 bases, with 9 bases between them. CDR3 length: 12 amino acids. CDR1 and CDR2 from the germline V gene are MNHNS and SASEGT. CDR3 nucleotide sequence: TGTGCCAGCAGTAAAGGGTGGACTGAAGCTTTCTTT. This encodes CASSKGWTEAFF.

There are many counts of this clonotype. The chain carries TRBV12-3 or TRBV12-4 and TRBJ1-1; D call uncertain. The CDR3 covers 14 residues. V was shortened by 1 base and J by 0 bases, with 6 bases between the two germline ends. The CDR3 spells CASSLDSMNTEAFF. The CDR3, as DNA: TGTGCCAGCAGTTTAGACAGCATGAACACTGAAGCTTTCTTT.

This clonotype was counted at least ten times. The chain joins TRBV11-2 to TRBJ1-5, with D unresolved. The CDR3 is made up of 13 amino acids. The germline CDR1 and CDR2 sequences are SGHAT and FQNNGV. Trimming took off 1 base at V and 7 bases at J, with 8 bases between the two ends. The DNA for the CDR3 is TGTGCCAGCAGCTTAGTAACGGAGCAGCCCCAGCATTTT. Encoded protein: CASSLVTEQPQHF. Looking up the rest from reference TRBV11-2 and TRBJ1-5 gives the full variable domain: EAGVAQSPRYKIIEKRQSVAFWCNPISGHATLYWYQQILGQGPKLLIQFQNNGVVDDSQLPKDRFSAERLKGVDSTLKIQPAKLEDSAVYLCASSLVTEQPQHFGDGTRLSIL.

Many counts were recorded for this clonotype. The gene calls are TRBV6-1 and TRBJ2-2; 7 bases line up with TRBD1. Germline V gene sequence: CDR1 MNHNS, CDR2 SASEGT. V was pared by 1 base and J by 7 bases, with 6 bases of the junction left unmatched. CDR3 length equals 15 residues. The CDR3 DNA reads as TGTGCCAGCAGTGAAGTTCGGACAGGTCACGGGGAGCTGTTTTTT. This encodes CASSEVRTGHGELFF.

This clonotype was seen repeatedly, ten times or more. The chain is built from TRBV3-1 and TRBJ2-7; D is ambiguous. CDR3 length equals 17 residues. Germline lookup yields CDR1 LGHDT and CDR2 YNNKEL (reference sequence). V dropped 2 bases and J dropped 0 bases, with 17 bases sitting between them. CDR3 sequence (DNA): TGTGCCAGCAGCCAATCTACGGTGCGCCTGAGCTCCTACGAGCAGTACTTC. Its protein product is CASSQSTVRLSSYEQYF.

This clonotype has ten or more counts. This chain joins TRBV24-1 and TRBJ1-2, with 7 bases lining up with TRBD1. Trimming removed 0 bases from V and 6 bases from J; junction bases left unmatched: 6. Germline V gene lookup returns CDR1 KGHDR and CDR2 SFDVKD. CDR3 size: 15 residues. CDR3 in DNA: TGTGCCACCAGTGATTTGCGAGGGGGCGCCGATGGCTACACCTTC. Protein sequence: CATSDLRGGADGYTF.

Many counts were recorded for this clonotype. The chain is built from TRBV27 and TRBJ2-4; 15 bases agree with TRBD2. J was trimmed by 3 bases and V by 0 bases; bases with no gene match: 9. The CDR3 totals 20 residues. Germline-derived CDR1 and CDR2 are MNHEY and SMNVEV (reference sequence). The CDR3: CASSLSTGTSGRSGKNIQYF. The CDR3 DNA sequence: TGTGCCAGCAGTTTATCCACCGGGACTAGCGGGAGGAGTGGCAAAAACATTCAGTACTTC.

The chain couples TRBV6-4 to TRBJ1-2; 12 bases are shared with TRBD1. There are 17 residues in the CDR3. CDR1 is MRHNA and CDR2 is SNTAGT in the germline V gene. V was clipped by 4 bases and J by 7 bases; unmatched bases: 13. CDR3 in amino acids: CASSAEGQGAPGSGYTF. DNA for the CDR3: TGTGCCAGCAGTGCCGAGGGACAGGGGGCGCCAGGGTCTGGCTACACCTTC.

This clonotype was recorded many times. The V call is TRBV6-2 or TRBV6-3, the J call TRBJ1-1, with D possibly being TRBD1 (5 bases). Per the germline V gene, CDR1 is MNHEY and CDR2 is SVGEGT. This CDR3 contains 13 residues. With 2 bases removed from V and 5 bases from J, the gap between germline ends came to 9 bases. The CDR3 bases are TGTGCCAGCAGTTACATGGGGGGAACTGAAGCTTTCTTT. Its protein product is CASSYMGGTEAFF.

This clonotype has a count of ten or more. The chain employs TRBV6-4 and TRBJ2-5; no reliable D call. CDR3 length: 15 amino acids. Trimming shortened V by 7 bases and J by 1 base, and 16 bases separated the two germline ends. The germline V gene encodes CDR1 MRHNA and CDR2 SNTAGT. The CDR3 DNA sequence: TGTGCCAGCACCCTCGGACCCTCTGCCCAAGAGACCCAGTACTTC. Encoded protein: CASTLGPSAQETQYF.

This clonotype was counted many times. The junction departs from the called germline gene at one end, perhaps through a read error. In nucleotides, the CDR3 is TGTGCCAGCAGTTACTCCCCTCGTATTGGGGAGCAGCACTTC. This codes for CASSYSPRIGEQHF. The chain has TRBV6-5 and TRBJ2-7; weak D call: TRBD2 (5 bases). The CDR3 has 14 residues. Germline values: CDR1 MNHEY, CDR2 SVGAGI.

This clonotype came up many times. The rearrangement links TRBV2 to TRBJ2-7, with TRBD1 as a possible D gene (6 bases). Trimming stripped 6 bases from V and 9 bases from J, with 27 bases between. This CDR3 has 16 amino acids. Germline CDR1 is SNHLY and CDR2 is FYNNEI. The DNA of the CDR3 is TGTGCCAGCAGCGTTAGGACAGCTTCCCGCGGTAGGGGGCAGTACTTC. It translates to CASSVRTASRGRGQYF.

This clonotype was detected many times. The rearrangement joins TRBV24-1 to TRBJ1-5, with unresolved D. CDR1 and CDR2 from the germline V gene are KGHDR and SFDVKD. Trimming took 9 bases from V and 3 from J, leaving 14 bases between them. CDR3 length: 14 residues. CDR3 coding DNA: TGTGCCACCTCCGGGATGGGTGACAATCAGCCCCAGCATTTT. This translates into CATSGMGDNQPQHF.